A selection of T cell receptor beta chains follows, all from one sample in a study of CD8+CD57+ T cells in acquired aplastic anemia. Each CDR3 protein is one row after TCRdb ran MiXCR on the reads. The sample has around 190,000 distinct CDR3 sequences; approximately 50% are singletons. The sample consisted of sorted CD4+, CD8+, or CD8+CD57+ T cells (not recorded which) from PBMCs. The receptors come from a human donor in good health, serving as a control. The CDR3 runs from the conserved cysteine through the conserved F or W. A D gene is named only where the DNA matches it firmly. Expanded clones are given a class, and other clones once, few, many or no size at all.

cdr3_length j_call d_call clone_size v_call cdr3_aa cdr3_nt
17 TRBJ2-5 - - TRBV7-3 CASSEWSVKGTTETQYF TGTGCCAGCAGCGAGTGGTCTGTGAAGGGGACGACAGAGACCCAGTACTTC
11 TRBJ2-7 - - TRBV7-4 CASSPKYEQYF TGTGCCAGCAGTCCTAAGTACGAGCAGTACTTC
14 TRBJ2-7 - - TRBV20-1 CSAPGAGFQYEQYF TGCAGTGCTCCAGGGGCGGGGTTCCAATACGAGCAGTACTTC
15 TRBJ2-5 - many TRBV12-3/TRBV12-4 CASRLGGGGLETQYF TGTGCCAGCAGACTCGGAGGGGGGGGCCTCGAGACCCAGTACTTC
11 TRBJ1-2 - - TRBV12-3/TRBV12-4 CASSGGYGYTF TGTGCCAGCAGTGGCGGGTATGGCTACACCTTC
13 TRBJ1-5 - few TRBV10-3 CAISDNGNQPQHF TGTGCCATCAGTGACAATGGCAATCAGCCCCAGCATTTT
15 TRBJ2-3 - - TRBV5-1 CASSPRGLSTDTQYF TGCGCCAGCAGCCCAAGGGGACTGTCCACAGATACGCAGTATTTT
15 TRBJ2-7 TRBD1 - TRBV9 CASSAAGTGLLEQYF TGTGCCAGCAGCGCCGCCGGGACAGGGCTCTTGGAGCAGTACTTC
15 TRBJ2-7 - once TRBV5-6 CASSPQDLISYEQYF TGTGCCAGCAGCCCCCAGGACCTCATCTCCTACGAGCAGTACTTC
14 TRBJ2-3 - - TRBV6-5 CASGFDRSTDTQYF TGTGCCAGCGGTTTCGACAGGAGCACAGATACGCAGTATTTT
11 TRBJ2-5 - - TRBV10-3 CAISDGTPHYF TGTGCCATCAGTGACGGGACCCCCCATTACTTC
13 TRBJ1-1 TRBD1 - TRBV20-1 CSAWTGMNTEAFF TGCAGTGCCTGGACAGGGATGAACACTGAAGCTTTCTTT
15 TRBJ2-5 - many TRBV5-1 CASSLDTGLKETQYF TGCGCCAGCAGCTTGGACACCGGACTAAAAGAGACCCAGTACTTC
17 TRBJ2-2 TRBD2 - TRBV6-4 CASSDERGGRSTGELFF TGTGCCAGCAGTGACGAGCGGGGCGGCCGGTCCACCGGGGAGCTGTTTTTT
13 TRBJ1-4 - - TRBV5-6 CASSLATNEKLFF TGTGCCAGCAGCCTTGCAACTAATGAAAAACTGTTTTTT
12 TRBJ1-2 - many TRBV6-2/TRBV6-3 CASSYQVSGYTF TGTGCCAGCAGTTACCAGGTCTCTGGCTACACCTTC
15 TRBJ1-6 - - TRBV9 CASSVAPLTDSPLHF TGCGCCAGCAGCGTAGCCCCCCTGACGGACTCACCCCTCCACTTT
14 TRBJ1-1 - - TRBV4-2 CASSYLAGHTEAFF TGTGCCAGCAGTTACCTGGCGGGCCACACTGAAGCTTTCTTT
15 TRBJ2-7 TRBD2 many TRBV27 CASSSEEAGAYEQYF TGTGCCAGCAGTTCAGAGGAAGCGGGGGCCTACGAGCAGTACTTC
12 TRBJ2-5 TRBD1 - TRBV2 CASKVTGETQYF TGTGCCAGCAAGGTGACAGGGGAGACCCAGTACTTC
16 TRBJ1-4 - - TRBV7-2 CASSVTEFATNEKLFF TGTGCCAGCAGCGTGACGGAATTTGCAACTAATGAAAAACTGTTTTTT
13 TRBJ1-1 - - TRBV2 CASKREGNTEAFF TGTGCCAGCAAACGAGAGGGGAACACTGAAGCTTTCTTT
15 TRBJ2-7 - many TRBV27 CASSLYGSGAYEQYF TGTGCCAGCAGTTTATATGGTAGCGGTGCCTACGAGCAGTACTTC
12 TRBJ2-7 TRBD2 many TRBV7-2 CASSLSGTEQYF TGTGCCAGCAGCCTTAGCGGGACAGAGCAGTACTTC
15 TRBJ2-3 - - TRBV5-1 CASSLDWAGSDTQYF TGCGCCAGCAGCTTGGATTGGGCAGGGTCAGATACGCAGTATTTT
15 TRBJ1-6 - many TRBV6-5 CASSQWTAYNSPLHF TGTGCCAGCAGTCAGTGGACAGCCTATAATTCACCCCTCCACTTT
14 TRBJ2-7 - many TRBV5-8 CASSLSQGYNEQYF TGTGCCAGCAGCTTAAGCCAGGGGTATAACGAGCAGTACTTC
15 TRBJ2-1 - many TRBV9 CASSPYGSSYNEQFF TGTGCCAGCAGCCCCTATGGGAGCTCCTACAATGAGCAGTTCTTC
17 TRBJ1-2 TRBD1 many TRBV2 CASSEEYTRTGAFGYTF TGTGCCAGCAGTGAAGAGTATACTCGGACAGGGGCGTTCGGCTACACCTTC
12 TRBJ2-7 - - TRBV20-1 CSARVSRREQYF TGCAGTGCTAGAGTTAGCCGGCGAGAGCAGTACTTC
13 TRBJ1-5 - few TRBV7-2 CASSRQYNQPQHF TGTGCCAGCAGTCGACAGTACAATCAGCCCCAGCATTTT
11 TRBJ1-1 - - TRBV29-1 CSVGNPSQAFF TGCAGCGTTGGAAATCCGTCCCAAGCTTTCTTT
12 TRBJ2-7 TRBD2 - TRBV7-2 CASSLSGNEQYF TGTGCCAGCAGCCTCAGCGGGAACGAGCAGTACTTC
18 TRBJ2-7 TRBD1 - TRBV28 CASSLSPLGTGTRYEQYF TGTGCCAGCAGTTTATCCCCCCTCGGGACAGGGACCAGGTACGAGCAGTACTTC
16 TRBJ1-1 TRBD1 once TRBV12-3/TRBV12-4 CASSFRAGTGNTEAFF TGTGCCAGCAGTTTTCGGGCCGGGACAGGGAACACTGAAGCTTTCTTT
11 TRBJ2-3 - few TRBV6-1 CASGDRSPEYF TGTGCCAGCGGTGACCGCAGCCCCGAGTATTTT
15 TRBJ2-1 TRBD2 - TRBV5-8 CASSPGLAGGYEQFF TGTGCCAGCAGCCCGGGACTAGCGGGAGGATATGAGCAGTTCTTC